These T cell receptor beta chains were read from a single sample in a study of cytomegalovirus exposure and HLA in healthy donors. Profiled with immunoSEQ multiplex PCR; TCRdb holds only in-frame clones, not every one. The profile shows hundreds of thousands of clones, around four fifths of them singletons. Sample: PBMCs. The receptors come from a boy younger than 18 in good health and CMV-seronegative. CDR3s include the opening cysteine and the closing phenylalanine or tryptophan. A D gene is named only where the DNA matches it firmly. Not every row has a clone size; where given, it reads once, few, many or a size class.

V	D	J	size	CDR3	DNA
TRBV27	.	TRBJ2-7	.	CASSLSESEGDEQYF	TGTGCCAGCAGCCTAAGTGAGAGCGAAGGTGACGAGCAGTACTTC
TRBV6-1	TRBD1	TRBJ1-5	.	CASSQGTGSPRPQHF	TGTGCCAGCAGTCAAGGGACAGGGTCACCGCGGCCCCAGCATTTT
TRBV30	.	TRBJ2-3	.	CAWRRRDTQYF	TGTGCCTGGAGGCGGAGGGATACGCAGTATTTT
TRBV5-1	TRBD1	TRBJ2-6	.	CASSLWGTGSGANVLTF	TGCGCCAGCAGCTTGTGGGGGACAGGGTCTGGGGCCAACGTCCTGACTTTC
TRBV4-1	TRBD1	TRBJ1-5	.	CASSQVDRGHQPQHF	TGCGCCAGCAGCCAAGTGGACAGGGGGCATCAGCCCCAGCATTTT
TRBV27	TRBD1	TRBJ2-2	.	CASSLDQGARTGELFF	TGTGCCAGCAGTTTGGATCAGGGGGCAAGGACCGGGGAGCTGTTTTTT
TRBV6-1	TRBD1	TRBJ1-4	once	CASSEMPTGGITNEKLFF	TGTGCCAGCAGTGAAATGCCGACAGGGGGCATAACTAATGAAAAACTGTTTTTT
TRBV15	.	TRBJ1-1	once	CATSRARGPWGEAFF	TGTGCCACCAGCAGAGCAAGAGGGCCTTGGGGTGAAGCTTTCTTT
TRBV7-2	.	TRBJ2-2	.	CASSRAWGAGELFF	TGTGCCAGCAGCCGAGCGTGGGGGGCCGGGGAGCTGTTTTTT
TRBV30	.	TRBJ1-3	.	CAWNSDGNTIYF	TGTGCCTGGAACAGTGACGGAAACACCATATATTTT
TRBV5-6	.	TRBJ1-3	.	CASRPGFGNTIYF	TGTGCCAGCAGGCCGGGATTTGGAAACACCATATATTTT
TRBV9	TRBD2	TRBJ2-3	.	CASSLSAGGQDTQYF	TGTGCCAGCAGCTTATCAGCGGGGGGGCAAGATACGCAGTATTTT
TRBV19	TRBD2	TRBJ2-3	.	CASSGSLDGGTDTQYF	TGTGCCAGTAGCGGGTCGTTGGACGGGGGGACAGATACGCAGTATTTT
TRBV10-2	.	TRBJ1-1	few	CASSSARVGTEAFF	TGCGCCAGCTCTAGCGCGAGGGTTGGCACTGAAGCTTTCTTT
TRBV7-2	.	TRBJ2-7	.	CASSRRARGLTYEQYF	TGTGCCAGCAGCCGAAGAGCGCGAGGCCTTACATACGAGCAGTACTTC
TRBV10-2	.	TRBJ2-3	few	CASEGQSTDTQYF	TGCGCCAGTGAAGGACAGAGCACAGATACGCAGTATTTT
TRBV27	.	TRBJ1-1	.	CASRVWADNTEAFF	TGTGCCAGCAGAGTCTGGGCAGACAACACTGAAGCTTTCTTT
TRBV6-5	.	TRBJ1-1	.	CASSGGENTEAFF	TGTGCCAGCAGTGGGGGGGAGAACACTGAAGCTTTCTTT
TRBV27	.	TRBJ1-5	.	CASSLASGSGQPQHF	TGTGCCAGCAGTTTAGCTTCAGGGTCAGGTCAGCCCCAGCATTTT
TRBV10-3	.	TRBJ1-5	.	CAISEYPDPTGGSNQPQHF	TGTGCCATCAGTGAGTACCCGGACCCCACGGGGGGCAGCAATCAGCCCCAGCATTTT
TRBV2	.	TRBJ1-6	.	CASRDTGSSPLHF	TGTGCCAGCAGAGATACAGGGTCGTCACCCCTCCACTTT
TRBV7-9	TRBD1	TRBJ2-7	.	CSSTLRQTGYEQYF	TGTTCCAGCACCCTCCGTCAGACAGGGTACGAGCAGTACTTC
TRBV5-6	TRBD1	TRBJ1-2	.	CASSLRDRLNYGYTF	TGTGCCAGCAGCTTACGGGACAGGCTTAACTATGGCTACACCTTC
TRBV4-2	TRBD2	TRBJ2-5	.	CASSQGASGETQYF	TGTGCCAGCAGCCAAGGAGCTAGCGGGGAGACCCAGTACTTC
TRBV5-6	.	TRBJ2-3	.	CASRFPSTDTQYF	TGTGCCAGCAGGTTTCCTAGCACAGATACGCAGTATTTT
TRBV30	.	TRBJ1-4	.	CAWSAGNEKLFF	TGTGCCTGGAGTGCGGGGAATGAAAAACTGTTTTTT
TRBV4-1	.	TRBJ2-7	.	CASSQVSGRAGTYEQYF	TGCGCCAGCAGCCAAGTGAGCGGGCGGGCGGGGACCTACGAGCAGTACTTC
TRBV7-2	TRBD1	TRBJ2-3	.	CASSLDAPGQGVYF	TGTGCCAGCAGCTTAGACGCTCCGGGACAGGGGGTTTATTTT
TRBV19	TRBD1	TRBJ2-5	.	CARSSDRGETQYF	TGTGCCCGAAGTTCGGACAGGGGAGAGACCCAGTACTTC
TRBV2	.	TRBJ2-7	.	CASSGQGQSYEQYF	TGTGCCAGCAGTGGGCAGGGTCAGTCCTACGAGCAGTACTTC
TRBV19	.	TRBJ1-5	.	CASSIGTYSNQPQHF	TGTGCCAGTAGTATAGGAACCTATAGCAATCAGCCCCAGCATTTT
TRBV6-6	TRBD2	TRBJ2-3	few	CASSPGGTQYF	TGTGCCAGCAGTCCGGGGGGTACGCAGTATTTT
TRBV29-1	TRBD1	TRBJ1-2	.	CSVEEGAGGYTF	TGCAGCGTTGAGGAGGGGGCGGGCGGCTACACCTTC
TRBV4-1	TRBD1	TRBJ2-1	few	CASSQGRSRGNNEQFF	TGCGCCAGCAGCCAAGGGCGGTCCAGGGGGAACAATGAGCAGTTCTTC
TRBV6-6	.	TRBJ2-1	.	CASSFPGTMNEQFF	TGTGCCAGCAGTTTCCCCGGGACAATGAATGAGCAGTTCTTC
TRBV29-1	TRBD1	TRBJ1-1	.	CSARTGEAFF	TGCAGCGCTCGGACAGGGGAAGCTTTCTTT
TRBV30	.	TRBJ2-1	.	CAWTPGYPGRPREQFF	TGTGCCTGGACCCCGGGTTACCCTGGGAGGCCCCGCGAGCAGTTCTTC
TRBV6-6	TRBD1	TRBJ1-1	.	CASSQPKGQGNTEAFF	TGTGCCAGCAGCCAACCTAAGGGACAGGGGAACACTGAAGCTTTCTTT
TRBV30	TRBD1	TRBJ1-1	.	CAATGVNTEAFF	TGTGCCGCCACAGGGGTGAACACTGAAGCTTTCTTT
TRBV5-1	.	TRBJ2-5	.	CASSLVASQETQYF	TGCGCCAGCAGCTTGGTAGCTAGCCAAGAGACCCAGTACTTC
TRBV6-1	.	TRBJ2-3	.	CASSEAPTDTQYF	TGTGCCAGCAGTGAAGCTCCTACAGATACGCAGTATTTT
TRBV6-5	.	TRBJ1-1	few	CASSYSTGGAEAFF	TGTGCCAGCAGTTACTCTACCGGGGGTGCTGAAGCTTTCTTT
TRBV6-1	.	TRBJ2-1	.	CASSGSGAYNQQFF	TGTGCCAGCAGTGGTAGCGGCGCCTACAATCAGCAGTTCTTC
TRBV7-9	.	TRBJ2-7	.	CASSLLGSYEQYF	TGTGCCAGCAGCCTACTAGGCTCCTACGAGCAGTACTTC
TRBV30	.	TRBJ1-2	few	CAWGGWGGGGYTF	TGTGCCTGGGGAGGATGGGGGGGCGGTGGCTACACCTTC
TRBV4-2	.	TRBJ1-2	.	CASSQMQGGGYGYTF	TGTGCCAGCAGCCAGATGCAGGGAGGTGGGTATGGCTACACCTTC
TRBV11-2	TRBD2	TRBJ2-1	.	CASSLNIGTRAHEQFF	TGTGCCAGCAGCTTAAATATCGGGACTAGGGCCCATGAGCAGTTCTTC
TRBV29-1	.	TRBJ1-5	.	CSVVQGNQPQHF	TGCAGCGTTGTTCAGGGCAATCAGCCCCAGCATTTT
TRBV7-3	TRBD2	TRBJ2-2	.	CASSQLGSGGTNTGELFF	TGTGCCAGCAGCCAACTCGGGAGCGGGGGGACGAACACCGGGGAGCTGTTTTTT
TRBV7-9	TRBD1	TRBJ1-1	once	CASSSVLRTGGMNTEAFF	TGTGCCAGCAGCTCAGTACTTCGCACAGGGGGCATGAACACTGAAGCTTTCTTT
TRBV5-4	TRBD2	TRBJ2-1	.	CAGSGGATGEQFF	TGTGCCGGTAGCGGGGGGGCTACGGGTGAGCAGTTCTTC
TRBV7-2	TRBD1	TRBJ1-2	.	CASSSYRGGVLNYGYTF	TGTGCCAGCAGCTCCTACAGGGGAGGTGTACTAAACTATGGCTACACCTTC